These 24 T cell receptor beta chains originate from one sample sequenced in a study of blood T cell repertoires in COVID-19. The repertoire was sequenced with immunoSEQ multiplex PCR; TCRdb's copy has only in-frame clones and lacks some. The data hold 220,000 or so clones, with roughly four fifths observed a single time. Sample: peripheral blood. The receptor source for this set is a woman of 80 years or more with COVID-19, enrolled during active disease.

V and J are TRBV6-5 and TRBJ2-4; D is undetermined. The CDR3 runs 14 residues. Deletions cut 6 bases from V and 6 bases from J, with 15 bases between. Germline lookup yields CDR1 MNHEY and CDR2 SVGAGI. DNA of the CDR3: TGTGCCAGCAGCTCCGGGTCCCTCGGAAACATTCAGTACTTC. Its protein product is CASSSGSLGNIQYF.

V and J are TRBV2 and TRBJ1-5, with 8 bases matching TRBD1. Germline loops: CDR1 SNHLY, CDR2 FYNNEI. The CDR3 consists of 14 residues. Trimming removed 3 bases from V and 7 bases from J; junction bases left unmatched: 5. The CDR3 sequence is CASSDRQGWQPQHF. CDR3 nucleotide sequence: TGTGCCAGCAGTGACCGACAGGGGTGGCAGCCCCAGCATTTT.

This chain uses TRBV6-6 with TRBJ1-2, with 11 bases identical to TRBD1. The V segment lost 6 bases and the J segment 5 bases; nucleotides outside the gene matches: 2. Per the germline V gene, CDR1 is MNHNY and CDR2 is SVGAGI (reference sequence). The CDR3 runs 13 residues. The CDR3 loop is CASSGDRGYGYTF. The CDR3 bases are TGTGCCAGCAGCGGGGACAGGGGGTATGGCTACACCTTC.

J is TRBJ1-1 and V is TRBV5-5; 11 bases match TRBD1. The junction had 3 bases not matched to a gene; V was cut back by 0 bases and J by 8 bases. The CDR3 consists of 14 residues. Germline V lookup: CDR1 SGHKS, CDR2 YYEKEE (reference sequence). CDR3 amino acids: CASSLAGQGAEAFF. The CDR3 DNA follows: TGTGCCAGCAGCTTGGCCGGACAGGGGGCAGAAGCTTTCTTT.

This clone was counted between two and nine times. The chain recombines TRBV28 with TRBJ1-1; D unresolved. Germline assignment: CDR1 MDHEN and CDR2 SYDVKM. With 5 bases removed from V and 0 bases from J, the gap between germline ends came to 10 bases. The CDR3 spans 14 residues. The CDR3 here is CASSPTPLNTEAFF. Written as DNA, the CDR3 is TGTGCCAGCAGTCCCACACCTCTGAACACTGAAGCTTTCTTT.

This chain connects TRBV10-3 to TRBJ1-2, with D possibly being TRBD1 (6 bases). The CDR3 sequence is 14 residues long. V lost 10 bases to trimming and J lost 0 bases, with 15 bases between them. The germline V gene has CDR1 ENHRY and CDR2 SYGVKD. CDR3 sequence: CATTTGLANYGYTF. CDR3 bases: TGTGCCACCACGACAGGATTGGCTAACTATGGCTACACCTTC.

This chain uses TRBV9 with TRBJ1-3; TRBD1 is a possible D gene (5 bases). The CDR3 loop spans 17 amino acids. Trimming shortened V by 0 bases and J by 0 bases, and 13 bases separated the two germline ends. Germline V gene data show CDR1 as SGDLS and CDR2 as YYNGEE. CDR3 amino acids: CASSVALTGSSGNTIYF. The CDR3, as DNA: TGTGCCAGCAGCGTAGCCTTAACAGGTTCCTCTGGAAACACCATATATTTT.

The V call is TRBV27, the J call TRBJ2-3; 7 bases align to TRBD2. The CDR3 sequence is 15 residues long. Unmatched junction bases numbered 6, after V lost 1 base and J lost 5 bases. Germline CDR1 reads MNHEY; CDR2 reads SMNVEV (reference sequence). In nucleotides, the CDR3 is TGTGCCAGCAGTTTATTAAGCAGGGAGGGAGATACGCAGTATTTT. Translation gives CASSLLSREGDTQYF.

This clone came up once. CDR3 in DNA: TGTGCCAGCAGCCAAGCCCGCACTAGGGAGCAGTACTTC. Encoded protein: CASSQARTREQYF. This rearrangement joins TRBV3-1 (or the pseudogene TRBV3-2) to TRBJ2-7; possible D gene TRBD2, 5 bases. CDR3 length equals 13 residues. Per germline, CDR1 LGHDT and CDR2 YNNKEL (reference sequence). Trimming shortened V by 1 base and J by 7 bases, and 11 bases separated the two germline ends.

V usage is TRBV7-2 and J usage is TRBJ2-2; the match to TRBD2 covers 14 bases. Trimming removed 5 bases from V and 4 bases from J; junction bases left unmatched: 3. CDR3 size: 16 residues. CDR1 and CDR2 (germline): SGHTA, FQGNSA. The CDR3 region is CASSPTSGRGTGELFF. CDR3 sequence (DNA): TGTGCCAGCAGCCCGACTAGCGGGAGGGGCACCGGGGAGCTGTTTTTT.

This chain uses TRBV6-5 with TRBJ2-7; no firm D call. Trimming took off 0 bases at V and 1 base at J, with 7 bases between the two ends. Germline CDR1 is MNHEY and CDR2 is SVGAGI. This CDR3 has 14 amino acids. The CDR3 DNA is TGTGCCAGCAGTTACTCGCTACGTTCCTACGAGCAGTACTTC. Protein product: CASSYSLRSYEQYF.

This clone was picked up one time. The chain links TRBV3-1 (or the pseudogene TRBV3-2) to TRBJ2-1; 8 bases are a match to TRBD2. V lost 0 bases to trimming and J lost 4 bases; unmatched junction nucleotides: 2. This CDR3 is 15 amino acids long. Germline assignment: CDR1 LGHDT and CDR2 YNNKEL (reference sequence). The CDR3 reads CASSQELAAYNEQFF. The CDR3 nucleotides are TGTGCCAGCAGCCAAGAACTAGCGGCTTACAATGAGCAGTTCTTC.

The V and J genes are TRBV5-1 and TRBJ2-5, with TRBD1 matching over 8 bases. The CDR3 spans 16 residues. J was trimmed by 7 bases and V by 4 bases; bases with no gene match: 15. The germline V gene has CDR1 SGHRS and CDR2 YFSETQ. The CDR3 sequence is CASSQQGGPTSGTQYF. The DNA of the CDR3 is TGCGCCAGCAGCCAACAGGGGGGCCCGACAAGCGGGACCCAGTACTTC. The full variable domain, completed using reference TRBV5-1 and TRBJ2-5, is KAGVTQTPRYLIKTRGQQVTLSCSPISGHRSVSWYQQTPGQGLQFLFEYFSETQRNKGNFPGRFSGRQFSNSRSEMNVSTLELGDSALYLCASSQQGGPTSGTQYFGPGTRLLVL.

V is TRBV28 and J is TRBJ2-7, with D perhaps TRBD1 (6 bases). CDR3 length: 16 residues. The V and J ends lost 5 bases and 2 bases respectively, with 19 bases between them. Per germline, CDR1 MDHEN and CDR2 SYDVKM. CDR3 sequence: CASSELSPDRPYEQYF. The CDR3 nucleotides read TGTGCCAGCAGTGAACTCAGCCCAGACAGGCCCTACGAGCAGTACTTC. Combining the CDR3 with reference TRBV28 and TRBJ2-7 gives the whole variable domain DVKVTQSSRYLVKRTGEKVFLECVQDMDHENMFWYRQDPGLGLRLIYFSYDVKMKEKGDIPEGYSVSREKKERFSLILESASTNQTSMYLCASSELSPDRPYEQYFGPGTRLTVT.

The chain has TRBV15 and TRBJ1-4; the D is unclear. CDR1 and CDR2 (germline): LNHNV, YYDKDF (reference sequence). V dropped 6 bases and J dropped 4 bases, with 12 bases sitting between them. CDR3 length: 14 amino acids. The CDR3: CATSRGTNNEKLFF. CDR3 nucleotides: TGTGCCACCAGTCGGGGTACGAATAATGAAAAACTGTTTTTT.

This chain connects TRBV6-2 or TRBV6-3 to TRBJ2-7; D might be TRBD2 (5 bases). V lost 0 bases and J 2 bases, leaving 11 bases between the germline ends. The CDR3 has 15 amino acids. In germline, CDR1 is MNHEY, CDR2 SVGEGT. The chain's CDR3 is CASSYSNPRAYEQYF. The CDR3 DNA reads as TGTGCCAGCAGTTACTCGAATCCGCGGGCCTACGAGCAGTACTTC.

This clone turned up a few times. CDR3 amino acids: CASSPSSGRAQETQYF. The CDR3 DNA reads as TGTGCCAGCAGCCCTTCTAGCGGGAGGGCCCAAGAGACCCAGTACTTC. The rearrangement links TRBV4-2 to TRBJ2-5; 12 bases are shared with TRBD2. CDR1 is LGHNA and CDR2 is YNFKEQ in the germline V gene. V was pared by 4 bases and J by 1 base, with 4 bases of the junction left unmatched. The CDR3 consists of 16 residues.

The V call is TRBV24-1, the J call TRBJ1-5; 9 positions agree with TRBD1. The CDR3 extends over 16 amino acids. V was clipped by 6 bases and J by 6 bases; unmatched bases: 11. The germline CDR1 and CDR2 sequences are KGHDR and SFDVKD. The CDR3 DNA reads TGTGCCACCAGTTCCTCCGGGACAGGGTGGGGTCAGCCCCAGCATTTT. Protein sequence: CATSSSGTGWGQPQHF.

This chain links TRBV28 with TRBJ1-2; D uncertain. V lost 2 bases to trimming and J lost 5 bases, with 6 bases between them. The CDR3 contains 12 residues. Germline V CDR1 and CDR2: MDHEN, SYDVKM. The CDR3 DNA is TGTGCCAGCAGTTTAAACAATTATGGCTACACCTTC. Translated: CASSLNNYGYTF.

The rearrangement links TRBV5-5 to TRBJ1-1, with D uncertain. Trimming stripped 4 bases from V and 1 base from J, with 14 bases between. This CDR3 comprises 15 residues. Germline CDR1 and CDR2: SGHKS and YYEKEE (reference sequence). The DNA of the CDR3 is TGTGCCAGCAGCCTAGCCGGGATCCCGAACACTGAAGCTTTCTTT. Its protein product is CASSLAGIPNTEAFF.

The chain is built from TRBV3-1 (or the pseudogene TRBV3-2) and TRBJ1-2; TRBD1 might be the D (6 bases). V lost 1 base and J lost 7, with 16 bases in between. Germline lookup yields CDR1 LGHDT and CDR2 YNNKEL (reference sequence). The CDR3 totals 15 residues. The CDR3 protein is CASSQAEDRGGGYTF. The CDR3 DNA follows: TGTGCCAGCAGCCAAGCAGAGGACAGAGGAGGTGGCTACACCTTC.

V and J are TRBV2 and TRBJ2-7; TRBD1 matches at 7 bases. V gave up 6 bases and J gave up 2 bases; unmatched junction bases: 7. CDR1 and CDR2 from the germline V gene are SNHLY and FYNNEI. This CDR3 is 14 amino acids long. The CDR3 DNA is TGTGCCAGCAGCTCCGGACAGGCCCCCTACGAGCAGTACTTC. As protein: CASSSGQAPYEQYF.

The table lists this clone with a count of one. The gene calls are TRBV7-9 and TRBJ1-3; D not certain. Trimming cost V 5 bases and J 2 bases, with 10 bases left between them. This CDR3 contains 14 residues. Germline CDR1 and CDR2: SEHNR and FQNEAQ (reference sequence). The CDR3 is CASSEIITGNTIYF. Written as DNA, the CDR3 is TGTGCCAGCAGCGAGATTATAACTGGAAACACCATATATTTT.

V gene TRBV28 combines with J gene TRBJ2-2, with 8 positions matching TRBD2. V lost 5 bases and J lost 1; bases outside the gene matches: 3. The germline gives CDR1 MDHEN, CDR2 SYDVKM. The CDR3 contains 15 residues. The CDR3 DNA reads TGTGCCAGCAGTCCCAGCGGGAGGAACACCGGGGAGCTGTTTTTT. Its protein product is CASSPSGRNTGELFF.